Each of the 23 T cell receptor beta chains below was sequenced from the same sample in a study of HIV-infected patients and healthy controls. Approximately 510 ng RNA was reverse transcribed with alpha and beta constant-region primers. Alpha and beta chain libraries were made separately by chain-specific third strand synthesis with multiplexing indices. One entry per CDR3 protein results from TCRdb running MiXCR on the 5' RACE reads. The sample holds more than 15,000 distinct CDR3 sequences, 12% seen once. All unsorted peripheral T cells were captured because whole blood was used without fractionation. The sample comprised blood. The receptor set was obtained from an adult in good health.

This sequence joins TRBV2 and TRBJ2-7; tentative D call: TRBD1 (5 bases). V was pared by 4 bases and J by 4 bases, with 8 bases between. CDR3 size: 12 residues. In germline, CDR1 is SNHLY, CDR2 FYNNEI. The CDR3 is CASSGTLYEQYF. In nucleotides, the CDR3 is TGTGCCAGCAGTGGGACACTATACGAGCAGTACTTC.

The sample holds a few counts of this clonotype. The genes are TRBV7-2 and TRBJ2-6; weak D call: TRBD1 (5 bases). The CDR3 spans 15 residues. The germline V gene encodes CDR1 SGHTA and CDR2 FQGNSA. V was cut by 4 bases and J by 2 bases, with 9 bases left in between. CDR3 DNA sequence: TGTGCCAGCAGCTCCCAGGGTGCTGGGGCCAACGTCCTGACTTTC. Translation: CASSSQGAGANVLTF.

This clonotype came up a few times. The chain employs TRBV7-3 and TRBJ2-1, with a possible D match to TRBD1 (5 bases). CDR1 and CDR2 from the germline V gene are SGHTA and FQGTGA. Trimming removed 6 bases from V and 0 bases from J, with 12 bases in between. The CDR3 runs 15 residues. The CDR3 here is CASSLGVNSYNEQFF. The CDR3 coding sequence is TGTGCCAGCAGTTTAGGGGTAAACTCCTACAATGAGCAGTTCTTC. Full variable domain (outside the CDR3, taken from reference TRBV7-3 and TRBJ2-1): GAGVSQTPSNKVTEKGKYVELRCDPISGHTALYWYRQSLGQGPEFLIYFQGTGAADDSGLPNDRFFAVRPEGSVSTLKIQRTERGDSAVYLCASSLGVNSYNEQFFGPGTRLTVL.

The V gene is TRBV7-2, the J gene TRBJ2-7; D remains ambiguous. Germline V lookup: CDR1 SGHTA, CDR2 FQGNSA. Trimming took 5 bases from V and 0 from J, leaving 14 bases between them. The CDR3 loop spans 15 amino acids. DNA for the CDR3: TGTGCCAGCAGCCCCGCCCGGTATTCCTCCTACGAGCAGTACTTC. It is translated as CASSPARYSSYEQYF.

This clonotype has a count of ten or more. The V gene is TRBV30, the J gene TRBJ2-5, with 10 bases matching TRBD2. The germline CDR1 and CDR2 sequences are GTSNPN and SVGIG (reference sequence). V lost 1 base, J lost 7 bases, and 15 bases stayed unmatched. The CDR3 runs 17 residues. The CDR3 loop reads CAWSASGTSEVRRTQYF. The CDR3 region has the DNA TGTGCCTGGAGTGCATCCGGGACTAGCGAGGTTAGAAGGACCCAGTACTTC.

This clonotype was detected ten times or more. This chain uses TRBV20-1 with TRBJ1-6; D may be TRBD1 (5 bases). This CDR3 comprises 14 residues. V dropped 6 bases and J dropped 0 bases, with 9 bases sitting between them. The germline CDR1 and CDR2 sequences are DFQATT and SNEGSKA (reference sequence). CDR3 bases: TGCAGTGCCAAAAGGGGCTCCTATAATTCACCCCTCCACTTT. Translated, it gives CSAKRGSYNSPLHF.

This clonotype has at least ten counts. The chain carries TRBV12-3 or TRBV12-4 and TRBJ1-1; TRBD1 matches 9 bases. The CDR3 extends over 13 amino acids. Germline trimming cut 8 bases from V and 12 bases from J; bases unmatched to any gene: 13. The CDR3 nucleotides are TGTGCCAGCTGCTCACGGGGACAGGGTATAACTTTCTTT. It codes for CASCSRGQGITFF.

This clonotype is classed as medium-sized. J is TRBJ2-1 and V is TRBV2; 7 nucleotides match TRBD1. CDR1 and CDR2 (germline): SNHLY, FYNNEI. V dropped 5 bases and J dropped 0; count of bases not matched to a gene: 4. The CDR3 runs to 15 residues. The DNA of the CDR3 is TGTGCCAGCAGTTCACAGGGGAGCTCCTACAATGAGCAGTTCTTC. It encodes CASSSQGSSYNEQFF.

In its sample, this clonotype was seen many times. The chain is built from TRBV6-5 and TRBJ1-1, with unresolved D. There are 14 residues in the CDR3. Trimming removed 2 bases at V and 3 bases at J, with 10 bases between. Germline CDR1 and CDR2: MNHEY and SVGAGI. The CDR3 region has the DNA TGTGCCAGCAGTTACCGCCGGATGGACACTGAAGCTTTCTTT. It codes for CASSYRRMDTEAFF.

At least ten counts were recorded for this clonotype. This rearrangement joins TRBV10-3 to TRBJ1-5; D not certain. The V gene's germline CDR1 is ENHRY and CDR2 SYGVKD. V lost 3 bases to trimming and J lost 2 bases, with 17 bases between them. The CDR3 is made up of 17 amino acids. CDR3 in DNA: TGTGCCATCAGTGACACTGTCGGGTTAGGAGGCAATCAGCCCCAGCATTTT. Translation gives CAISDTVGLGGNQPQHF.

This clonotype was observed at least ten times. The chain has TRBV12-3 or TRBV12-4 and TRBJ1-6, with TRBD1 matching 7 bases. After removal of 7 bases from V and 9 bases from J, the junction contained 12 bases not matched to a gene. The CDR3 totals 15 residues. The CDR3: CASTLDRMFSSPLHF. The CDR3 DNA is TGTGCCAGCACCCTGGACAGGATGTTTAGTTCACCCCTCCACTTT.

This clonotype was detected many times. The CDR3 region is CASRFGRESNQPQHF. The CDR3 nucleotides read TGTGCCAGCAGGTTCGGGCGGGAAAGCAATCAGCCCCAGCATTTT. The genes are TRBV12-3 or TRBV12-4 and TRBJ1-5; D unresolved. CDR3 length: 15 amino acids. With 6 bases removed from V and 1 base from J, the gap between germline ends came to 13 bases.

This clonotype counts as medium-sized. The rearrangement links TRBV27 to TRBJ2-5; D remains unclear. Germline lookup yields CDR1 MNHEY and CDR2 SMNVEV (reference sequence). Trimming removed 4 bases at V and 2 bases at J, with 11 bases between. The CDR3 is made up of 14 amino acids. The CDR3 DNA reads TGTGCCAGCAGTTCCTCTCTACGACAAGAGACCCAGTACTTC. Translated, it gives CASSSSLRQETQYF.

About this clonotype itself: Because the CDR3 is missing its conserved closing phenylalanine or tryptophan, this is likely a read error. The DNA is omitted, as the CDR3 cannot be located on it reliably, and the CDR3 follows TCRdb's listing. The chain carries TRBV14 and TRBJ1-3; the tabulated D call, TRBD1, remains unverified against the DNA. The CDR3 spans 16 residues, counting both ends. Looked up from germline, CDR1 is SGHDN and CDR2 is FVKESK. CDR3 region: CASRGAAKSSGNTIDG.

As regards this clonotype: A much bigger clone sits one base away, suggesting this may be a read error. The rearrangement uses TRBV20-1 and TRBJ2-7, with 12 positions matching TRBD1. CDR1 is DFQATT, CDR2 SNEGSKA, per germline (reference sequence). The CDR3 covers 15 residues. After removal of 2 bases from V and 5 bases from J, the junction contained 7 bases not matched to a gene. As DNA, the CDR3 is TGCAGTGCTAGATCGGGGACAGGGGGCCGGGACGAGCAGTACTTC. Residues: CSARSGTGGRDEQYF.

This clonotype rates as medium-sized. The chain is built from TRBV10-3 and TRBJ2-3; D not certain. Between the trimmed V and J ends, which lost 5 bases and 3 bases, there was a span of 6 bases. CDR1 is ENHRY and CDR2 is SYGVKD in the germline V gene. CDR3 length equals 12 residues. The CDR3 DNA reads as TGTGCCATCAGTAGGGAAACAGATACGCAGTATTTT. Translating gives CAISRETDTQYF.

This clonotype was observed a few times. This rearrangement joins TRBV9 to TRBJ2-3, with TRBD2 matching over 13 bases. Germline loops: CDR1 SGDLS, CDR2 YYNGEE. The J segment lost 11 bases and the V segment lost 0 bases, leaving 12 bases of the junction unmatched. This CDR3 has 17 amino acids. In DNA form, the CDR3 reads TGTGCCAGCAGCGTAGGGGGACTAGCGGGAAACGGGCTGATGCAGTATTTT. Its translation is CASSVGGLAGNGLMQYF.

Many counts were recorded for this clonotype. This rearrangement joins TRBV12-3 or TRBV12-4 to TRBJ2-1; D is possibly TRBD2 (6 bases). V gave up 6 bases and J gave up 0 bases, with 9 bases separating them. The CDR3 contains 14 residues. CDR3 sequence reads: CASSPGSSYNEQFF. The CDR3 region has the DNA TGTGCCAGCAGCCCCGGGAGCTCCTACAATGAGCAGTTCTTC.

In its sample, this clonotype was seen many times. The chain couples TRBV4-2 to TRBJ2-1; 7 nucleotides match TRBD1. There are 14 residues in the CDR3. The germline V gene encodes CDR1 LGHNA and CDR2 YNFKEQ. The ends lost 0 bases at V and 7 bases at J; junction bases unmatched: 3. Here the CDR3 reads CASSQEQGTNEQFF. The CDR3 DNA reads as TGTGCCAGCAGCCAAGAACAGGGGACAAATGAGCAGTTCTTC.

This clonotype occurred many times. The chain uses TRBV7-6 and TRBJ2-5, with D perhaps being TRBD1 or TRBD2 (6 bases each). V dropped 6 bases and J dropped 3 bases, with 17 bases sitting between them. CDR3 size: 15 residues. The germline CDR1 and CDR2 sequences are SGHVS and FNYEAQ. CDR3 DNA: TGTGCCAGCAGAGACTATGGGGGGCGCGAAGAGACCCAGTACTTC. Amino acid sequence: CASRDYGGREETQYF.

This clonotype came up many times. J is TRBJ2-7 and V is TRBV20-1; D is uncertain. The V gene's germline CDR1 is DFQATT and CDR2 SNEGSKA (reference sequence). V lost 3 bases to trimming and J lost 0 bases, with 12 bases between them. The CDR3 runs to 14 residues. This CDR3 reads CSARGLADSYEQYF. In nucleotides, the CDR3 is TGCAGTGCTAGGGGTTTGGCCGACTCCTACGAGCAGTACTTC.

The chain couples TRBV9 to TRBJ2-5; unclear D gene. Germline V gives CDR1 SGDLS, CDR2 YYNGEE. CDR3 length equals 14 residues. Deletions cut 2 bases from V and 1 base from J, with 9 bases between. The CDR3 DNA is TGTGCCAGCAGCGTCGACCCAGGCCAAGAGACCCAGTACTTC. Translation gives CASSVDPGQETQYF.

This clonotype was observed a handful of times. The chain combines TRBV29-1 with TRBJ1-5; D is undetermined. Deletions cut 5 bases from V and 3 bases from J, with 8 bases between. CDR1 and CDR2 (germline): SQVTM, ANQGSEA. CDR3 size: 12 residues. The CDR3 DNA follows: TGCAGCGTTTCGAGTCACAATCAGCCCCAGCATTTT. This codes for CSVSSHNQPQHF.